Shown below are 27 T cell receptor beta chains from a single sample sequenced in a study of CD8 T cells in ankylosing spondylitis. TCRdb re-called the 5' RACE reads through MiXCR, storing one row per CDR3 protein. Of a few hundred thousand distinct CDR3 sequences listed, 15% to 20% are singletons. The sequenced sample was blood, either unsorted or a sorted T cell fraction (not recorded which). The receptors here all came from a male donor with ankylosing spondylitis or in good health (not recorded which).

This clonotype was found many times. The chain links TRBV5-1 to TRBJ1-2, with D uncertain. V was cut by 3 bases and J by 1 base, with 10 bases left in between. The CDR3 runs to 14 residues. The germline CDR1 and CDR2 sequences are SGHRS and YFSETQ. The DNA of the CDR3 is TGCGCCAGCAGCTACCGGGCCCGTAACTATGGCTACACCTTC. This gives the protein CASSYRARNYGYTF.

This clonotype occurred many times. Here the CDR3 DNA reads TGTGCCAGCAGTGAATCTCTTAACACTGAAGCTTTCTTT. Protein sequence: CASSESLNTEAFF. The chain employs TRBV6-1 and TRBJ1-1, with no clear D. The CDR3 runs 13 residues. V dropped 2 bases and J dropped 2 bases, with 6 bases sitting between them. Germline-derived CDR1 and CDR2 are MNHNS and SASEGT.

About this clonotype: This may stem from a read error, because a much larger clone lies one nucleotide away. V is TRBV6-5 and J is TRBJ2-1; D unresolved. Trimming left V 7 bases short and J 4 bases short, with 5 bases between. The germline V gene has CDR1 MNHEY and CDR2 SVGAGI. The CDR3 loop spans 11 amino acids. The CDR3 loop is CASIQYNEQFF. The CDR3 DNA sequence: TGTGCCAGCATCCAATACAATGAGCAGTTCTTC.

This clonotype appeared a few times. The chain combines TRBV5-1 with TRBJ2-1; 14 nucleotides agree with TRBD2. There are 17 residues in the CDR3. Trimming at V came to 0 bases and at J to 8 bases, leaving 7 bases not matched to a gene. CDR1 SGHRS and CDR2 YFSETQ come from the germline V gene. CDR3 nucleotide sequence: TGCGCCAGCAGCTTGGCCCCGGGACTAGCGGGAGTCCATGAGCAGTTCTTC. Its protein product is CASSLAPGLAGVHEQFF.

This rearrangement joins TRBV7-8 to TRBJ2-7; D perhaps matches TRBD1 (6 bases). CDR1 and CDR2 (germline): SGHVS, FQNEAQ. This CDR3 comprises 14 residues. V shed 4 bases and J shed 4 bases, with 14 bases lying between them. The CDR3 spells CASSSPGAHYEQYF. CDR3 sequence (DNA): TGTGCCAGCAGCTCCCCAGGGGCGCATTACGAGCAGTACTTC. Full variable domain (outside the CDR3, taken from reference TRBV7-8 and TRBJ2-7): GAGVSQSPRYKVAKRGQDVALRCDPISGHVSLFWYQQALGQGPEFLTYFQNEAQLDKSGLPSDRFFAERPEGSVSTLKIQRTQQEDSAVYLCASSSPGAHYEQYFGPGTRLTVT.

The chain links TRBV27 to TRBJ1-1, with D possibly matching TRBD1 (5 bases). The V and J ends lost 5 bases and 8 bases respectively, with 9 bases between them. From germline, CDR1 is MNHEY and CDR2 SMNVEV (reference sequence). The CDR3 is 11 amino acids. The CDR3 region is CASSAHREAFF. For the CDR3, the DNA is TGTGCCAGCAGTGCCCACAGGGAAGCTTTCTTT.

This clonotype turned up a few times. The J gene is TRBJ2-7, the V gene TRBV20-1; 7 bases map to TRBD2. Unmatched junction bases numbered 3, after V lost 0 bases and J lost 4 bases. CDR1 and CDR2 (germline): DFQATT, SNEGSKA (reference sequence). The CDR3 has 13 amino acids. DNA of the CDR3: TGCAGTGCTAGAGATCTAGCGGAATACGAGCAGTACTTC. This encodes CSARDLAEYEQYF.

With respect to this clonotype: It may be a read error: a sequence one base away is much more abundant. This rearrangement joins TRBV5-1 to TRBJ2-3; D gene unclear. The CDR3 spans 14 residues. Per the germline V gene, CDR1 is SGHRS and CDR2 is YFSETQ. The V end lost 1 base, the J end lost 4 bases, and 10 bases lay between the germline ends. CDR3 in DNA: TGCGCCAGCAGCTTGATCTATTTTGCAGATACGCAGTATTTT. The encoded protein is CASSLIYFADTQYF.

The chain employs TRBV6-1 and TRBJ1-2; D is perhaps TRBD1 (5 bases). Trimming cost V 3 bases and J 6 bases, with 14 bases left between them. The CDR3 is made up of 14 amino acids. CDR1 and CDR2 (germline): MNHNS, SASEGT. CDR3 in DNA: TGTGCCAGCAGTGACCCGGGACCGGCGGATGGCTACACCTTC. Encoded protein: CASSDPGPADGYTF.

This clonotype has ten or more counts. V usage is TRBV12-3 or TRBV12-4 and J usage is TRBJ2-1; the D is unclear. With 3 bases removed from V and 5 bases from J, the gap between germline ends came to 8 bases. The CDR3 is 13 amino acids. The CDR3 sequence: CASSFGGNNEQFF. DNA of the CDR3: TGTGCCAGCAGTTTCGGCGGTAACAATGAGCAGTTCTTC.

DNA for the CDR3: TGTGCCAGCAGCTTGTCAGGGGATGGTGAAGAGACCCAGTACTTC. Protein: CASSLSGDGEETQYF. The chain couples TRBV5-6 to TRBJ2-5; tentative D call: TRBD1 (6 bases). V dropped 1 base and J dropped 3 bases, with 13 bases sitting between them. Germline V CDR1 and CDR2: SGHDT, YYEEEE. The CDR3 is 15 residues long. The full variable domain, with the rest looked up from reference TRBV5-6 and TRBJ2-5, is DAGVTQSPTHLIKTRGQQVTLRCSPKSGHDTVSWYQQALGQGPQFIFQYYEEEERQRGNFPDRFSGHQFPNYSSELNVNALLLGDSALYLCASSLSGDGEETQYFGPGTRLLVL.

V gene TRBV19 combines with J gene TRBJ2-1; 7 nucleotides match TRBD2. J was trimmed by 5 bases and V by 3 bases; bases with no gene match: 7. This CDR3 contains 15 residues. Germline lookup yields CDR1 LNHDA and CDR2 SQIVND (reference sequence). DNA of the CDR3: TGTGCCAGTAGTATTATGGGGACTACTGACAATGAGCAGTTCTTC. It specifies CASSIMGTTDNEQFF. Complete variable domain (other parts from reference TRBV19 and TRBJ2-1): DGGITQSPKYLFRKEGQNVTLSCEQNLNHDAMYWYRQDPGQGLRLIYYSQIVNDFQKGDIAEGYSVSREKKESFPLTVTSAQKNPTAFYLCASSIMGTTDNEQFFGPGTRLTVL.

This clonotype appeared a single time. The chain joins TRBV4-3 to TRBJ2-5, with D possibly matching TRBD2 (6 bases). The CDR3 totals 14 residues. CDR1 is LGHNA and CDR2 is YSLEER in the germline V gene. V shed 1 base and J shed 4 bases, with 10 bases lying between them. CDR3 region: CASSQGRGGETQYF. The DNA of the CDR3 is TGCGCCAGCAGCCAAGGTCGGGGAGGAGAGACCCAGTACTTC.

This clonotype turned up a few times. The genes are TRBV27 and TRBJ2-7; 10 bases align to TRBD2. CDR1 is MNHEY, CDR2 SMNVEV, per germline (reference sequence). CDR3 length: 15 residues. V dropped 6 bases and J dropped 3; count of bases not matched to a gene: 8. The CDR3 protein is CASSPIPSGGYEQYF. The CDR3, as DNA: TGTGCCAGCAGCCCCATACCTAGCGGGGGCTACGAGCAGTACTTC.

The chain employs TRBV29-1 and TRBJ2-7, with TRBD1 matching over 8 bases. The CDR3 spans 13 residues. Trimming took 6 bases from V and 3 from J; bases not matched to a gene: 7. Germline CDR1 SQVTM, CDR2 ANQGSEA. The CDR3 bases are TGCAGCGTGAGGACAGGGCTGGGCTACGAGCAGTACTTC. Its protein product is CSVRTGLGYEQYF.

A few counts support this clonotype. This chain uses TRBV20-1 with TRBJ2-1; 15 bases match TRBD2. With V trimmed by 3 bases and J by 12 bases, 9 bases remained unmatched. The CDR3 covers 15 residues. The germline gives CDR1 DFQATT, CDR2 SNEGSKA (reference sequence). The CDR3 here is CSASLGLAGGPGQFF. As DNA, the CDR3 is TGCAGTGCTAGCCTCGGACTAGCGGGAGGGCCCGGGCAGTTCTTC.

This clonotype was seen repeatedly, ten times or more. The V and J genes are TRBV29-1 and TRBJ2-1; D is tentatively TRBD1 or TRBD2 (6 bases each). Germline V CDR1 and CDR2: SQVTM, ANQGSEA. The CDR3 is made up of 14 amino acids. V lost 6 bases, J lost 7 bases, and 19 bases lay in between. Written as DNA, the CDR3 is TGCAGCGTCCCCGGAGAGGGGGGCTGGAATGAGCAGTTCTTC. It translates to CSVPGEGGWNEQFF.

The chain is built from TRBV7-2 and TRBJ2-7; D may be TRBD1 or TRBD2 (5 bases each). Per the germline V gene, CDR1 is SGHTA and CDR2 is FQGNSA. The CDR3 has 14 residues. The V end was cut by 4 bases, the J end by 2 bases, with 12 bases between. CDR3 in amino acids: CASSSWDGTYEQYF. The CDR3 DNA sequence: TGTGCCAGCAGCTCGTGGGACGGAACCTACGAGCAGTACTTC. Combining the CDR3 with reference TRBV7-2 and TRBJ2-7 gives the whole variable domain GAGVSQSPSNKVTEKGKDVELRCDPISGHTALYWYRQSLGQGLEFLIYFQGNSAPDKSGLPSDRFSAERTGGSVSTLTIQRTQQEDSAVYLCASSSWDGTYEQYFGPGTRLTVT.

The V gene is TRBV7-9, the J gene TRBJ2-2; 8 bases align to TRBD2. Germline V gene data show CDR1 as SEHNR and CDR2 as FQNEAQ (reference sequence). The V segment lost 0 bases and the J segment 0 bases; nucleotides outside the gene matches: 3. CDR3 size: 17 residues. The CDR3 protein is CASSLASGETNTGELFF. The CDR3 bases are TGTGCCAGCAGCTTAGCTAGCGGGGAGACGAACACCGGGGAGCTGTTTTTT.

The J gene is TRBJ2-7, the V gene TRBV5-6, with unresolved D. With 0 bases removed from V and 7 bases from J, the gap between germline ends came to 8 bases. The CDR3 is made up of 12 amino acids. Germline V lookup: CDR1 SGHDT, CDR2 YYEEEE. The CDR3 sequence: CASSLAAREQYF. The DNA of the CDR3 is TGTGCCAGCAGCTTGGCGGCGAGAGAGCAGTACTTC.

This clonotype was found a few times. The chain recombines TRBV6-2 or TRBV6-3 with TRBJ2-3; a weak D match, TRBD2 (5 bases). Germline-derived CDR1 and CDR2 are MNHEY and SVGEGT. Trimming took off 3 bases at V and 0 bases at J, with 10 bases between the two ends. The CDR3 contains 15 residues. CDR3 sequence (DNA): TGTGCCAGCAGTTATCTCGGGGAGAGCACAGATACGCAGTATTTT. Protein sequence: CASSYLGESTDTQYF.

This chain connects TRBV9 to TRBJ2-5; tentatively, D is TRBD2 (5 bases). The V and J ends lost 0 bases and 5 bases respectively, with 14 bases between them. The CDR3 contains 15 residues. From germline, CDR1 is SGDLS and CDR2 YYNGEE. CDR3 DNA sequence: TGTGCCAGCAGCGTAGACGTGGGAGCGGAGGAGACCCAGTACTTC. This sequence encodes CASSVDVGAEETQYF. The whole variable domain, remainder taken from reference TRBV9 and TRBJ2-5, is DSGVTQTPKHLITATGQRVTLRCSPRSGDLSVYWYQQSLDQGLQFLIQYYNGEERAKGNILERFSAQQFPDLHSELNLSSLELGDSALYFCASSVDVGAEETQYFGPGTRLLVL.

This clonotype came up a few times. The chain joins TRBV5-1 to TRBJ2-7; no firm D call. Germline values: CDR1 SGHRS, CDR2 YFSETQ. This CDR3 spans 13 amino acids. V was shortened by 1 base and J by 6 bases, with 11 bases between the two germline ends. The CDR3 DNA is TGCGCCAGCAGCTTGTTCGTCCATTCCGAGCAGTACTTC. This sequence encodes CASSLFVHSEQYF.

The chain employs TRBV5-1 and TRBJ2-1, with 7 bases identical to TRBD2. The CDR3 sequence is 17 residues long. Germline V gene lookup returns CDR1 SGHRS and CDR2 YFSETQ. V was pared by 0 bases and J by 3 bases, with 9 bases of the junction left unmatched. CDR3 nucleotides: TGCGCCAGCAGCTTGGCGCCTGTGGGGGAGGGCTACAATGAGCAGTTCTTC. Amino acid sequence: CASSLAPVGEGYNEQFF.

The gene calls are TRBV7-3 and TRBJ2-1, with 10 bases matching TRBD2. J was trimmed by 2 bases and V by 5 bases; bases with no gene match: 6. Germline V CDR1 and CDR2: SGHTA, FQGTGA. The CDR3 contains 16 residues. In nucleotides, the CDR3 is TGTGCCAGCAGCCTAAGCGGGAGGGCCACCTACAATGAGCAGTTCTTC. Translating it yields CASSLSGRATYNEQFF.

This clonotype was observed a handful of times. At one end the junction does not follow the germline gene, possibly because of a read error. The chain recombines TRBV11-2 with TRBJ2-1; 7 nucleotides agree with TRBD2. The CDR3 totals 14 residues. Germline V gene data show CDR1 as SGHAT and CDR2 as FQNNGV. CDR3 nucleotide sequence: TGTGCCAGCAGCCAAGGGAGGGCCTATAATGAGCAGTTCTTC. It translates to CASSQGRAYNEQFF.

CDR3 nucleotide sequence: TGTGCCAGCAGCTTGGACTTGTACACTGAAGCTTTCTTT. Translation: CASSLDLYTEAFF. The rearrangement uses TRBV5-6 and TRBJ1-1, with D uncertain. The V and J ends lost 0 bases and 3 bases respectively, with 6 bases between them. CDR3 length: 13 residues. Germline V gives CDR1 SGHDT, CDR2 YYEEEE. The full variable domain, with the rest looked up from reference TRBV5-6 and TRBJ1-1, is DAGVTQSPTHLIKTRGQQVTLRCSPKSGHDTVSWYQQALGQGPQFIFQYYEEEERQRGNFPDRFSGHQFPNYSSELNVNALLLGDSALYLCASSLDLYTEAFFGQGTRLTVV.